Sequencing of this T cell receptor beta chain was carried out in a study of T cell changes during pregnancy in multiple sclerosis. Repertoires were generated with immunoSEQ multiplex PCR, while TCRdb's copy carries only in-frame clones and drops some. The sample shows about 79,000 clones, 93% of them seen only once. The CDR3 loop spans 16 amino acids. Trimming at V came to 7 bases and at J to 2 bases, leaving 13 bases not matched to a gene. Germline V lookup: CDR1 LNHDA, CDR2 SQIVND (reference sequence). The source material was peripheral blood, sampled in the second trimester of pregnancy. The clonotype comes from a female donor in good health, enrolled as a control in a pregnancy study. This chain links TRBV19 with TRBJ1-2; TRBD1 agrees at 7 bases. The DNA of the CDR3 is TGTGCCAGTAATACCATAAACCTGACAGGGAACTATGGCTACACCTTC. It is translated as CASNTINLTGNYGYTF.